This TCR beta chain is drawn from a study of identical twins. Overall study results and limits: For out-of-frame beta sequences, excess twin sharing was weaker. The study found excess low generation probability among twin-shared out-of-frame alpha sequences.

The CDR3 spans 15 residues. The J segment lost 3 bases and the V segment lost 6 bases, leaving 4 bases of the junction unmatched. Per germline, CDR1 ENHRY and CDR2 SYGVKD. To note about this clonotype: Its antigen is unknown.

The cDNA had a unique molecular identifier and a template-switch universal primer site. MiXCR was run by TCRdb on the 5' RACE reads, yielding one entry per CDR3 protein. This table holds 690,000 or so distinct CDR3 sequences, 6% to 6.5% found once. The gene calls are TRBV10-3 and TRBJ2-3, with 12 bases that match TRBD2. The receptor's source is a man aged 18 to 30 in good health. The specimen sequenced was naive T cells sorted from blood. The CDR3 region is CAISPGLAGTDTQYF. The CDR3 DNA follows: TGTGCCATCAGCCCCGGACTAGCGGGAACAGATACGCAGTATTTT.